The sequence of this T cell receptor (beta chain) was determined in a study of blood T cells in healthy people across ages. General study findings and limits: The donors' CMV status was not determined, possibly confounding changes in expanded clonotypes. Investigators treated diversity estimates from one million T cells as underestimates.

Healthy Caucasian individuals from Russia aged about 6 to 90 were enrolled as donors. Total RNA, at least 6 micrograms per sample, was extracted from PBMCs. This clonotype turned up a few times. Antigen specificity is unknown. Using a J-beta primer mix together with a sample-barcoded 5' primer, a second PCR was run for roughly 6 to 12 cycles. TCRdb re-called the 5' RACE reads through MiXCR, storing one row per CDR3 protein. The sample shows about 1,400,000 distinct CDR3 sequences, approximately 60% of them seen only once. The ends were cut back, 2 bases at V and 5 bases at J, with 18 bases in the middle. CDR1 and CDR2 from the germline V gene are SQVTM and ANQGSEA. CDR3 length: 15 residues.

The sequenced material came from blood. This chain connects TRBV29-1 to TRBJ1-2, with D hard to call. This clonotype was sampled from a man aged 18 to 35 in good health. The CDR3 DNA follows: TGCAGCGTTGAATTATTGGCATCCTATGGGTATGGCTACACCTTC. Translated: CSVELLASYGYGYTF.